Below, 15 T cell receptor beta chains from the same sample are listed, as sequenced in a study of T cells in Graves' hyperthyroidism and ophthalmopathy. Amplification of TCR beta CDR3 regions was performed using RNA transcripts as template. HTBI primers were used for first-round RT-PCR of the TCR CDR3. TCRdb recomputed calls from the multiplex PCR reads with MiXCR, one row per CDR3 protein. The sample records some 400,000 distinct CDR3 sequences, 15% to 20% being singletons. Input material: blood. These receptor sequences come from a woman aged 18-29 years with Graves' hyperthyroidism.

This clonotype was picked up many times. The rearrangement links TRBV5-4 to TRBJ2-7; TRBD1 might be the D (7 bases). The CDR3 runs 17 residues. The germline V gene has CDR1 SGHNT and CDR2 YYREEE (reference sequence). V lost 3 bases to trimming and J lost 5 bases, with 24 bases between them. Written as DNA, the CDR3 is TGTGCCAGCAGCTCACTTCGGGGCGGGGATACAGGGGACGAGCAGTACTTC. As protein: CASSSLRGGDTGDEQYF.

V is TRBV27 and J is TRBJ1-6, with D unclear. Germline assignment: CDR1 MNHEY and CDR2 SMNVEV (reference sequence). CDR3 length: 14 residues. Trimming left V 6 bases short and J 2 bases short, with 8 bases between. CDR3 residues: CASSTGAYNSPLHF. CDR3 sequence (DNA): TGTGCCAGCAGCACCGGGGCCTATAATTCACCCCTCCACTTT.

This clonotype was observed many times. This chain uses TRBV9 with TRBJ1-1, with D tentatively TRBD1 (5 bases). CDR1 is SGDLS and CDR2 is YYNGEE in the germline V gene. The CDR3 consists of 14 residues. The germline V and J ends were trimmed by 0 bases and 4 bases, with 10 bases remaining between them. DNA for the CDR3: TGTGCCAGCAGCGTAGCAGGGACCGGCACTGAAGCTTTCTTT. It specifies CASSVAGTGTEAFF. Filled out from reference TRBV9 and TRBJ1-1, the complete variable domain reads DSGVTQTPKHLITATGQRVTLRCSPRSGDLSVYWYQQSLDQGLQFLIQYYNGEERAKGNILERFSAQQFPDLHSELNLSSLELGDSALYFCASSVAGTGTEAFFGQGTRLTVV.

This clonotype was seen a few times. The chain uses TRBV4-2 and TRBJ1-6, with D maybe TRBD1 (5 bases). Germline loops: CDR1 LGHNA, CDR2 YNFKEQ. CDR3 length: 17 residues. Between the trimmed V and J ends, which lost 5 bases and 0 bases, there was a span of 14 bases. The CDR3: CASSIRPGGSYNSPLHF. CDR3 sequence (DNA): TGTGCCAGCAGCATACGACCGGGGGGCTCCTATAATTCACCCCTCCACTTT.

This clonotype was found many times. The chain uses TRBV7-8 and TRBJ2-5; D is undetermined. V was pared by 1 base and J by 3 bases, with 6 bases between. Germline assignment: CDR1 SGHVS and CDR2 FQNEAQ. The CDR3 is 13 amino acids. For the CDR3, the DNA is TGTGCCAGCAGCTTAGAACAGAAAGAGACCCAGTACTTC. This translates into CASSLEQKETQYF.

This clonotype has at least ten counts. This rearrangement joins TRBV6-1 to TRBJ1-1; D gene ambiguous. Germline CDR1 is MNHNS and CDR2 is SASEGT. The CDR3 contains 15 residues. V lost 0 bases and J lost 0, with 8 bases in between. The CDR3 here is CASSEAGGVNTEAFF. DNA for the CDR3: TGTGCCAGCAGTGAAGCGGGCGGGGTGAACACTGAAGCTTTCTTT.

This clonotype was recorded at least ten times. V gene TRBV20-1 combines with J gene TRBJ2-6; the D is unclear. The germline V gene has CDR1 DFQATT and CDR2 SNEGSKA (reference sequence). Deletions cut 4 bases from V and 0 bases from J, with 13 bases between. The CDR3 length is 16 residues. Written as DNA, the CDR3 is TGCAGTGCTACGAACCCTGAGAGCTCTGGGGCCAACGTCCTGACTTTC. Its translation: CSATNPESSGANVLTF.

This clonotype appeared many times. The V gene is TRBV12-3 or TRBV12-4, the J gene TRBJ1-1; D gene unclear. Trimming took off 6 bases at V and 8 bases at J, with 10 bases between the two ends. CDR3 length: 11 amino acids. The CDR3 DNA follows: TGTGCCAGCAGACGTCCTGGAGAAGCTTTCTTT. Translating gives CASRRPGEAFF.

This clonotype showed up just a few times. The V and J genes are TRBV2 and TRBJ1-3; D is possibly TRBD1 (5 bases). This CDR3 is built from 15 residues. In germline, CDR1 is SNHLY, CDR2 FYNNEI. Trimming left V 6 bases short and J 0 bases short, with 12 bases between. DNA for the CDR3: TGTGCCAGCAGATACAGGATTCTCTCTGGAAACACCATATATTTT. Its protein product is CASRYRILSGNTIYF.

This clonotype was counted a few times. The CDR3 nucleotides are TGTGCCAGTAGTATAAGGGGAGAGACCCAGTACTTC. Its protein product is CASSIRGETQYF. The chain has TRBV19 and TRBJ2-5; a possible D gene is TRBD1 (5 bases). V was clipped by 2 bases and J by 4 bases, with 5 bases between them. Germline assignment: CDR1 LNHDA and CDR2 SQIVND (reference sequence). This CDR3 has 12 residues. Filled out from reference TRBV19 and TRBJ2-5, the complete variable domain reads DGGITQSPKYLFRKEGQNVTLSCEQNLNHDAMYWYRQDPGQGLRLIYYSQIVNDFQKGDIAEGYSVSREKKESFPLTVTSAQKNPTAFYLCASSIRGETQYFGPGTRLLVL.

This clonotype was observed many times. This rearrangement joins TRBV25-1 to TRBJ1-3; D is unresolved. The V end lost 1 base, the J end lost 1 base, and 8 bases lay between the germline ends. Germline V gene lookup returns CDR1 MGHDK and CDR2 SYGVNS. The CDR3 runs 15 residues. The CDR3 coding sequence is TGTGCCAGCAGTGAATTGAGTGTATCTGGAAACACCATATATTTT. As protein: CASSELSVSGNTIYF.

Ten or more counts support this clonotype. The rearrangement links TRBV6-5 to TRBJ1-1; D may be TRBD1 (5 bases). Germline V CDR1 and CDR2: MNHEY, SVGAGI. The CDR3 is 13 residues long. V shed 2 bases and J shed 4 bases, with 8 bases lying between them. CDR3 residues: CASSYAGGTEAFF. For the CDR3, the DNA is TGTGCCAGCAGTTACGCCGGGGGCACTGAAGCTTTCTTT.

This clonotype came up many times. The CDR3 sequence: CASRTTMNTEAFF. DNA of the CDR3: TGTGCCAGCAGAACAACCATGAACACTGAAGCTTTCTTT. The V call is TRBV6-1, the J call TRBJ1-1; D not certain. V was trimmed by 6 bases and J by 0 bases, leaving 8 bases between them. The CDR3 is 13 residues long. Germline V CDR1 and CDR2: MNHNS, SASEGT.

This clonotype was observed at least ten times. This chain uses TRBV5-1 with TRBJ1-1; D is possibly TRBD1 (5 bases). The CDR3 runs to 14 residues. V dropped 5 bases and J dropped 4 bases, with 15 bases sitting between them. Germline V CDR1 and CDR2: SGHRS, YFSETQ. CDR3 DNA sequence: TGCGCCAGCAGTGGCGGGACCCAAGCCACTGAAGCTTTCTTT. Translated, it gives CASSGGTQATEAFF.

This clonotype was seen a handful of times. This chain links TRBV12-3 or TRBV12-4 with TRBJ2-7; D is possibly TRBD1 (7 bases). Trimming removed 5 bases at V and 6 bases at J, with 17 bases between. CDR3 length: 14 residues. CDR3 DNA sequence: TGTGCCAGCAGTCCTGGAGGGGGCCCATTCGAGCAGTACTTC. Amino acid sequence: CASSPGGGPFEQYF.